This TCR beta chain emerged from a study of T cell changes during pregnancy in multiple sclerosis. This CDR3 is built from 12 residues. Germline CDR1 reads SGHRS; CDR2 reads YFSETQ. V lost 4 bases and J 4 bases, leaving 8 bases between the germline ends. Produced via immunoSEQ multiplex PCR; TCRdb's table is partial and in-frame only. The sample carries some 85,000 clones, about 95% recorded once. Sequencing was performed on peripheral blood, taken in the second trimester of pregnancy. The receptor was derived from a female donor with multiple sclerosis, enrolled in a pregnancy study. The chain has TRBV5-1 and TRBJ1-1, with D perhaps TRBD1 (6 bases). The CDR3 here is CASSLQGTEAFF. The DNA for the CDR3 is TGCGCCAGCAGCCTACAGGGCACTGAAGCTTTCTTT.